The 26 T cell receptor beta chains listed next were all sequenced from one sample in a study of cytomegalovirus exposure and HLA in healthy donors. The PCR had 60 Vbeta and 13 Jbeta primers. TCRdb's table, derived via immunoSEQ multiplex PCR, lists solely in-frame clones and lacks some. The profile shows around 140,000 clones, roughly 60% of them singletons. Sequenced material: PBMCs. These TCRs come from a woman aged 40 to 55 in good health and CMV-seronegative.

The chain uses TRBV5-1 and TRBJ2-5; TRBD1 aligns across 7 bases. The V gene's germline CDR1 is SGHRS and CDR2 YFSETQ. The CDR3 is 15 residues long. V lost 0 bases to trimming and J lost 5 bases; unmatched junction nucleotides: 7. CDR3 sequence reads: CASSLVATGWETQYF. The CDR3 coding sequence is TGCGCCAGCAGCTTGGTGGCGACAGGGTGGGAGACCCAGTACTTC.

This chain uses TRBV9 with TRBJ2-7; maybe TRBD2 (7 bases). V shed 3 bases and J shed 3 bases, with 22 bases lying between them. The CDR3 sequence is 17 residues long. Germline lookup yields CDR1 SGDLS and CDR2 YYNGEE. The CDR3 DNA sequence: TGTGCCAGCAGCGCCCACGCGGGGGCGCAGGCTAGCTACGAGCAGTACTTC. The encoded protein is CASSAHAGAQASYEQYF.

The sample holds a few counts of this clone. This sample includes further DNA sequences coding for the same CDR3. The gene calls are TRBV5-6 and TRBJ1-5, with D possibly matching TRBD1 (6 bases). Looked up from germline, CDR1 is SGHDT and CDR2 is YYEEEE. Between the trimmed V and J ends, which lost 3 bases and 0 bases, there was a span of 10 bases. The CDR3 is made up of 15 amino acids. CDR3 in amino acids: CASSSQGNSNQPQHF. The DNA for the CDR3 is TGTGCCAGCAGCTCTCAGGGGAATAGCAATCAGCCCCAGCATTTT.

J is TRBJ1-5 and V is TRBV11-2; the match to TRBD1 covers 9 bases. The J segment lost 7 bases and the V segment lost 6 bases, leaving 10 bases of the junction unmatched. The CDR3 is made up of 15 amino acids. Germline V gives CDR1 SGHAT, CDR2 FQNNGV. CDR3 sequence: CASSLSGTGNQPQHF. For the CDR3, the DNA is TGTGCCAGCAGTCTCTCCGGGACAGGGAACCAGCCCCAGCATTTT.

The chain recombines TRBV11-3 with TRBJ2-7, with a weak D call TRBD1 (6 bases). Trimming took off 4 bases at V and 5 bases at J, with 12 bases between the two ends. CDR1 is SGHNT and CDR2 is YENEEA in the germline V gene. The CDR3 extends over 13 amino acids. The CDR3 reads CASSSLTGDEQYF. DNA for the CDR3: TGTGCCAGCAGCTCTCTGACAGGCGACGAGCAGTACTTC.

The chain joins TRBV11-2 to TRBJ1-2; TRBD1 matches at 8 bases. The CDR3 is 16 residues long. Germline V gene sequence: CDR1 SGHAT, CDR2 FQNNGV. V shed 4 bases and J 3 bases; nucleotides not matched to a gene: 10. CDR3 region: CASSSARGRRDYGYTF. CDR3 nucleotides: TGTGCCAGCAGCTCTGCCAGGGGGCGAAGAGACTATGGCTACACCTTC.

This clone was picked up a small number of times. The chain recombines TRBV6-5 with TRBJ2-5; D may be TRBD1 (6 bases). The germline CDR1 and CDR2 sequences are MNHEY and SVGAGI. The CDR3 contains 15 residues. V shed 2 bases and J shed 4 bases, with 14 bases lying between them. CDR3 nucleotide sequence: TGTGCCAGCAGTTACGACAGGTGGGGGAGAGAGACCCAGTACTTC. It translates to CASSYDRWGRETQYF.

V and J are TRBV11-2 and TRBJ1-1; D is unresolved. The germline CDR1 and CDR2 sequences are SGHAT and FQNNGV. V lost 4 bases and J lost 5, with 14 bases in between. There are 14 residues in the CDR3. CDR3 loop: CASSSGKRVTEAFF. The CDR3 bases are TGTGCCAGCAGCTCGGGGAAGCGGGTGACTGAAGCTTTCTTT.

The rearrangement links TRBV7-3 to TRBJ1-2, with 8 bases matching TRBD1. This CDR3 has 14 residues. CDR1 is SGHTA, CDR2 FQGTGA, per germline. V lost 4 bases, J lost 2 bases, and 3 bases stayed unmatched. The CDR3 DNA reads as TGTGCCAGCAGCTCACAGGGGGGGAACTATGGCTACACCTTC. Encoded protein: CASSSQGGNYGYTF.

This sequence joins TRBV9 and TRBJ1-1; possible D gene TRBD1, 5 bases. Germline V lookup: CDR1 SGDLS, CDR2 YYNGEE. V was clipped by 4 bases and J by 4 bases, with 8 bases between them. This CDR3 region has 12 residues. For the CDR3, the DNA is TGTGCCAGCAGCCCCCAGGGCACTGAAGCTTTCTTT. It yields the protein CASSPQGTEAFF.

V usage is TRBV30 and J usage is TRBJ1-1, with D uncertain. V was shortened by 2 bases and J by 1 base, with 8 bases between the two germline ends. Germline CDR1 is GTSNPN and CDR2 is SVGIG (reference sequence). The CDR3 sequence is 13 residues long. The CDR3 DNA follows: TGTGCCTGGAGTACACAGCCGAACACTGAAGCTTTCTTT. As protein: CAWSTQPNTEAFF.

This chain connects TRBV7-9 to TRBJ2-2; 11 bases map to TRBD2. The germline V gene encodes CDR1 SEHNR and CDR2 FQNEAQ (reference sequence). The CDR3 has 16 amino acids. J lost 10 bases, V lost 5 bases, and 12 bases had no gene match. CDR3 sequence: CASSVTSGVPIPELFF. Written as DNA, the CDR3 is TGTGCCAGCAGCGTGACTAGCGGGGTACCGATTCCGGAGCTGTTTTTT.

This chain connects TRBV6-1 to TRBJ1-5; D not certain. This CDR3 is 13 amino acids long. V was shortened by 4 bases and J by 1 base, with 5 bases between the two germline ends. CDR1 MNHNS and CDR2 SASEGT come from the germline V gene. DNA for the CDR3: TGTGCCAGCAGTGTTGAGAGCAATCAGCCCCAGCATTTT. This sequence encodes CASSVESNQPQHF.

In its sample, this clone was seen once. This chain uses TRBV7-9 with TRBJ1-1; 9 nucleotides match TRBD1. The CDR3 has 16 amino acids. V was pared by 5 bases and J by 4 bases, with 11 bases of the junction left unmatched. The germline CDR1 and CDR2 sequences are SEHNR and FQNEAQ (reference sequence). DNA of the CDR3: TGTGCCAGCAGCCCCAGGGGACAGGGAGTGATCACTGAAGCTTTCTTT. It is translated as CASSPRGQGVITEAFF. Full variable domain (missing parts from reference TRBV7-9 and TRBJ1-1): DTGVSQNPRHKITKRGQNVTFRCDPISEHNRLYWYRQTLGQGPEFLTYFQNEAQLEKSRLLSDRFSAERPKGSFSTLEIQRTEQGDSAMYLCASSPRGQGVITEAFFGQGTRLTVV.

This clone appeared a few times. The V call is TRBV28, the J call TRBJ1-6, with 10 positions matching TRBD1. J lost 10 bases, V lost 7 bases, and 19 bases had no gene match. The CDR3 is 18 residues long. From germline, CDR1 is MDHEN and CDR2 SYDVKM. This CDR3 is CASNLWDRGYKPNSPLHF. CDR3 sequence (DNA): TGTGCCAGCAACTTGTGGGACAGGGGATATAAACCCAACTCACCCCTCCACTTT.

The genes are TRBV6-5 and TRBJ2-1; 9 bases line up with TRBD2. Germline V gene data show CDR1 as MNHEY and CDR2 as SVGAGI. This CDR3 contains 15 residues. Trimming took 5 bases from V and 2 from J; bases not matched to a gene: 4. CDR3 coding DNA: TGTGCCAGCAGTGCCCTAGCGGGGACCTACAATGAGCAGTTCTTC. Translating gives CASSALAGTYNEQFF.

J is TRBJ1-3 and V is TRBV18, with D perhaps matching TRBD1 (6 bases). Germline CDR1 and CDR2: KGHSH and LQKENI. Trimming removed 0 bases at V and 4 bases at J, with 7 bases between. The CDR3 loop spans 14 amino acids. The CDR3 DNA reads as TGTGCCAGCTCACCACCGACAGGAGGAAACACCATATATTTT. Its protein is CASSPPTGGNTIYF.

The V and J genes are TRBV7-8 and TRBJ1-1; D is undetermined. With 4 bases removed from V and 0 bases from J, the gap between germline ends came to 12 bases. The CDR3 has 15 amino acids. Germline V CDR1 and CDR2: SGHVS, FQNEAQ. The CDR3 nucleotides read TGTGCCAGCAGCTCTCATGGGAGAATGAACACTGAAGCTTTCTTT. Protein sequence: CASSSHGRMNTEAFF.

For the CDR3, the DNA is TGTGCCAGCAGTGAAGCGCCCGGGGGTTGGGAGACCCAGTACTTC. This sequence encodes CASSEAPGGWETQYF. The chain joins TRBV6-1 to TRBJ2-5; D perhaps matches TRBD2 (6 bases). The length of the CDR3 is 15 residues. The germline gives CDR1 MNHNS, CDR2 SASEGT. V was clipped by 0 bases and J by 5 bases, with 13 bases between them.

In this sample, this clone turned up a few times. The V call is TRBV7-2, the J call TRBJ2-7; tentatively, D is TRBD1 (5 bases). V was cut by 6 bases and J by 3 bases, with 18 bases left in between. Per germline, CDR1 SGHTA and CDR2 FQGNSA. CDR3 length equals 15 residues. In DNA form, the CDR3 reads TGTGCCAGCAGTCTTGGTGGCAGGGTACTCTACGAGCAGTACTTC. It is translated as CASSLGGRVLYEQYF.

The count of this clone is one. The genes are TRBV7-7 and TRBJ2-3, with TRBD1 as a possible D gene (7 bases). The germline CDR1 and CDR2 sequences are SSHAT and FNYEAQ (reference sequence). V lost 5 bases and J lost 6, with 15 bases in between. This CDR3 region has 14 residues. CDR3 nucleotides: TGTGCCAGCAGCCAGGGGGGCCCATGGGATACGCAGTATTTT. Encoded protein: CASSQGGPWDTQYF.

This chain joins TRBV7-2 and TRBJ1-1; no reliable D call. CDR3 length: 17 residues. The germline V and J ends were trimmed by 5 bases and 0 bases, with 19 bases remaining between them. CDR1 SGHTA and CDR2 FQGNSA come from the germline V gene. CDR3 nucleotide sequence: TGTGCCAGCAGCCTCCGGGGAGAAAGCGTTGTGAACACTGAAGCTTTCTTT. It translates to CASSLRGESVVNTEAFF.

This chain uses TRBV6-1 with TRBJ2-4; D might be TRBD1 (6 bases). CDR1 and CDR2 (germline): MNHNS, SASEGT. V was clipped by 6 bases and J by 0 bases, with 12 bases between them. The CDR3 runs 15 residues. CDR3 nucleotides: TGTGCCAGCAGAGCGGACAGTGTAGCCAAAAACATTCAGTACTTC. Translated, it gives CASRADSVAKNIQYF.

This clone was counted a few times. The CDR3 DNA follows: TGTGCCAGCAGCGCGAGTACAGGGAACTCAGATACGCAGTATTTT. It codes for CASSASTGNSDTQYF. The V and J genes are TRBV9 and TRBJ2-3; a possible D gene is TRBD1 (6 bases). The CDR3 runs to 15 residues. CDR1 SGDLS and CDR2 YYNGEE come from the germline V gene. The V gene lost 3 bases and the J gene lost 4 bases, with 15 bases spanning the gap.

The rearrangement uses TRBV14 and TRBJ2-3; 15 bases match TRBD2. With V trimmed by 8 bases and J by 6 bases, 6 bases remained unmatched. From germline, CDR1 is SGHDN and CDR2 FVKESK. This CDR3 has 15 amino acids. The CDR3 region has the DNA TGTGCCAGCGGGGGACTAGCGGGGGGCAGGGATACGCAGTATTTT. Translated, it gives CASGGLAGGRDTQYF.

The V and J genes are TRBV5-1 and TRBJ2-2; the match to TRBD2 covers 7 bases. The CDR3 has 15 amino acids. V lost 2 bases to trimming and J lost 2 bases; unmatched junction nucleotides: 3. The germline V gene has CDR1 SGHRS and CDR2 YFSETQ. The CDR3 nucleotides read TGCGCCAGCAGCTTTTGGGACTATAACACCGGGGAGCTGTTTTTT. It specifies CASSFWDYNTGELFF.